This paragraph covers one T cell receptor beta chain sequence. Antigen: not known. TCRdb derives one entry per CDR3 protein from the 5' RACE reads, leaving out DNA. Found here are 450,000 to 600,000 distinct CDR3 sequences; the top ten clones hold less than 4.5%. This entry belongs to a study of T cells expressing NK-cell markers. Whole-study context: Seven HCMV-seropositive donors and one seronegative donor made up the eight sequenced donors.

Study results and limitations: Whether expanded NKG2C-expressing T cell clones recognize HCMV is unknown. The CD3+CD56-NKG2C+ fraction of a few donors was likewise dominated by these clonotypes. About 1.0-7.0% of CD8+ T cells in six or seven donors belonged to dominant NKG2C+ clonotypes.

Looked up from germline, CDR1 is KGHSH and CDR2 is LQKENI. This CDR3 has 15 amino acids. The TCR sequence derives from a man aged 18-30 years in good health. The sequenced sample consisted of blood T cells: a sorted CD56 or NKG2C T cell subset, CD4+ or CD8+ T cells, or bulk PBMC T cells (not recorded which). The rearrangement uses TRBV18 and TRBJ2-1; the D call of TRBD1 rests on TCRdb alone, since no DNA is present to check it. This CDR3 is CASSPNRGRFNEQFF.